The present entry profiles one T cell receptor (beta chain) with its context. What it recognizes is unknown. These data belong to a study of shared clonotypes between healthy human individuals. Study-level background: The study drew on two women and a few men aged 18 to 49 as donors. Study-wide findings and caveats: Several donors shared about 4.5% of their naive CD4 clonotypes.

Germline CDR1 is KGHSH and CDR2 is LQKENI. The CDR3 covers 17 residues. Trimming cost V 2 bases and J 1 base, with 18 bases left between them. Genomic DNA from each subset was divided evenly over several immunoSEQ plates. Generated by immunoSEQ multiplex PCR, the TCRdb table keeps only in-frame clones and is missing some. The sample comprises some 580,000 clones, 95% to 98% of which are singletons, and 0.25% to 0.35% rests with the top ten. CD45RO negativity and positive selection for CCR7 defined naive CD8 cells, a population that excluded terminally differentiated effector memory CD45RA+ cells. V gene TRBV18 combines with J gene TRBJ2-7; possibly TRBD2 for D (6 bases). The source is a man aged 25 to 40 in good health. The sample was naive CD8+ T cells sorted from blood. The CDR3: CASSPSSEGGFSYEQYF. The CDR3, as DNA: TGTGCCAGCTCACCATCCTCTGAGGGAGGCTTTTCCTACGAGCAGTACTTC.